This TCR beta chain was recovered during a study of T cells in Graves' hyperthyroidism and ophthalmopathy. Graves' hyperthyroidism qualified as stable when ophthalmopathy did not progress within 18 months. Uncontrolled infection, other autoimmune disease, pregnancy or lactation disqualified patients from enrolment. Trimming shortened V by 5 bases and J by 2 bases, and 11 bases separated the two germline ends. CDR3 length: 14 amino acids. Germline V lookup: CDR1 SEHNR, CDR2 FQNEAQ (reference sequence). From RNA transcripts, TCR beta CDR3 regions were amplified. The primer set for the first-round RT-PCR of the TCR CDR3 was HTBI. TCRdb used MiXCR to reprocess the multiplex PCR reads, holding one entry per CDR3 protein. The sample records hundreds of thousands of distinct CDR3 sequences, approximately 14% being singletons.

The sequenced sample consisted of blood. V is TRBV7-9 and J is TRBJ2-3; D is possibly TRBD2 (5 bases). The clonotype originates from a woman aged 18-30 years with Graves' hyperthyroidism. The CDR3 reads CASSLRAFTDTQYF. CDR3 sequence (DNA): TGTGCCAGCAGCCTGCGGGCCTTCACAGATACGCAGTATTTT. The complete variable domain, with remaining parts taken from reference TRBV7-9 and TRBJ2-3, reads DTGVSQNPRHKITKRGQNVTFRCDPISEHNRLYWYRQTLGQGPEFLTYFQNEAQLEKSRLLSDRFSAERPKGSFSTLEIQRTEQGDSAMYLCASSLRAFTDTQYFGPGTRLTVL.